These 5 T cell receptor beta chains share one sample of origin, sequenced in a study of blood T cell repertoires in COVID-19. Sequencing was performed with immunoSEQ multiplex PCR; in TCRdb, only in-frame clones are kept and a portion is missing. The sample includes tens of thousands of clones, 80% to 90% seen only once; the top ten take around 15%. Input material: peripheral blood. The origin of the receptors is a man aged 65 to 79 with active COVID-19.

The V and J genes are TRBV7-3 and TRBJ2-2; 7 bases line up with TRBD2. V lost 0 bases and J lost 1; bases outside the gene matches: 2. In germline, CDR1 is SGHTA, CDR2 FQGTGA. The length of the CDR3 is 16 residues. The CDR3 DNA reads as TGTGCCAGCAGCTTAACGGCGGGGGTGAACACCGGGGAGCTGTTTTTT. This translates into CASSLTAGVNTGELFF.

The chain recombines TRBV5-1 with TRBJ2-3; 11 bases fit TRBD2. The CDR3 consists of 15 residues. Trimming took 0 bases from V and 7 from J; bases not matched to a gene: 4. In germline, CDR1 is SGHRS, CDR2 YFSETQ. CDR3 loop: CASSLGSGGAYTQYF. The CDR3, as DNA: TGCGCCAGCAGCTTGGGTAGCGGGGGGGCTTATACGCAGTATTTT.

The V call is TRBV10-2, the J call TRBJ2-3, with 10 bases that match TRBD2. Per the germline V gene, CDR1 is WSHSY and CDR2 is SAAADI. The V segment lost 9 bases and the J segment 2 bases; nucleotides outside the gene matches: 11. There are 16 residues in the CDR3. The CDR3 sequence is CASAPHSGGNTDTQYF. The CDR3 DNA reads TGCGCCAGTGCCCCTCATAGCGGGGGGAACACAGATACGCAGTATTTT.

The chain is built from TRBV28 and TRBJ2-7; 8 bases are shared with TRBD1. The CDR3 is 16 residues long. Germline lookup yields CDR1 MDHEN and CDR2 SYDVKM. V lost 5 bases and J lost 2; bases outside the gene matches: 11. The CDR3 coding sequence is TGTGCCAGCAGTCCCCCTACAGGGGGTAGAGCCTACGAGCAGTACTTC. Amino acid sequence: CASSPPTGGRAYEQYF.

This clone came up once. The CDR3 DNA follows: TGTGCCAGCAGCTCAAAGATTAGCCCCCCCACCGGGGAGCTGTTTTTT. It specifies CASSSKISPPTGELFF. This sequence joins TRBV7-9 and TRBJ2-2; D uncertain. The CDR3 is 16 amino acids. The germline V gene has CDR1 SEHNR and CDR2 FQNEAQ (reference sequence). V lost 4 bases to trimming and J lost 4 bases, with 16 bases between them.